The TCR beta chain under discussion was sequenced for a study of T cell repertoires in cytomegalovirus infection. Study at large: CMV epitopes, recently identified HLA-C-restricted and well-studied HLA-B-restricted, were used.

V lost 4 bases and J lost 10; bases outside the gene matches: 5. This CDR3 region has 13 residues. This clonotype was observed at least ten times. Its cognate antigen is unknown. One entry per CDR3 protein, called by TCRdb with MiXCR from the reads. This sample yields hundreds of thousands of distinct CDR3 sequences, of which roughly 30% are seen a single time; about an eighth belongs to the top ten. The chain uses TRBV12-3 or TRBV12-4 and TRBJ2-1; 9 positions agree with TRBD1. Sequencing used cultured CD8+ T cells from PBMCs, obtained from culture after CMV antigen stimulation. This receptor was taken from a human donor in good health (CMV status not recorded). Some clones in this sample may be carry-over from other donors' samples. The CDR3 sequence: CASSSDRGQEQFF. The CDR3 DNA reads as TGTGCCAGCAGTTCGGACAGGGGTCAGGAGCAGTTCTTC.